The rows below give T cell receptor beta chains drawn from one sample of a study of radiation and T cells in renal cell carcinoma. Profiled with immunoSEQ multiplex PCR; TCRdb holds only in-frame clones, not every one. The sample consists of about 15,000 clones, about three fifths of them appearing once. This sample comprised tumor tissue, obtained from a patient whose treatment included radiotherapy and nephrectomy. The origin of the receptors is a woman in her sixties or seventies with renal cell carcinoma. CDR3s include the opening cysteine and the closing phenylalanine or tryptophan. D genes are given only for firm matches. The listing skips clone size in some rows; elsewhere it reads once, few, many or a size class.

size	D	V	J	CDR3	DNA
medium-sized	TRBD1	TRBV27	TRBJ2-7	CATWTGDHEQYF	TGTGCCACCTGGACAGGGGACCACGAGCAGTACTTC
NA	TRBD1	TRBV7-9	TRBJ1-1	CASSSGTGMNTEAFF	TGTGCCAGCAGCTCTGGGACAGGGATGAACACTGAAGCTTTCTTT
few	TRBD2	TRBV30	TRBJ2-7	CAWSSTRTSGNYEQYF	TGTGCCTGGAGTTCTACCCGGACTAGCGGAAACTACGAGCAGTACTTC
NA	TRBD1	TRBV6-4	TRBJ2-2	CASSPGQGTGELFF	TGTGCCTCCTCCCCGGGACAGGGGACCGGGGAGCTGTTTTTT
NA	NA	TRBV18	TRBJ2-1	CASSRTDNEQFF	TGTGCCAGCTCAAGGACAGACAATGAGCAGTTCTTC
NA	TRBD2	TRBV19	TRBJ2-7	CASSAFAGDSYEQYF	TGTGCCAGTAGCGCCTTTGCGGGAGATTCCTACGAGCAGTACTTC
NA	NA	TRBV6-5	TRBJ2-3	CASSYLAGPTDTQYF	TGTGCCAGCAGTTACCTCGCGGGGCCCACAGATACGCAGTATTTT
NA	TRBD1	TRBV7-2	TRBJ2-7	CASSQFRDRAYEQYF	TGTGCCAGCAGCCAATTCCGGGACAGGGCCTACGAGCAGTACTTC
NA	NA	TRBV29-1	TRBJ2-1	CSVEVGRGPEGYNEQFF	TGCAGCGTTGAAGTAGGGCGGGGGCCCGAGGGTTACAATGAGCAGTTCTTC
once	NA	TRBV28	TRBJ1-2	CASSLTGNYGYTF	TGTGCCAGCAGTTTAACAGGGAACTATGGCTACACCTTC
NA	NA	TRBV5-1	TRBJ1-5	CASSLTRGGQPQHF	TGCGCCAGCAGTCTGACCAGGGGAGGTCAGCCCCAGCATTTT